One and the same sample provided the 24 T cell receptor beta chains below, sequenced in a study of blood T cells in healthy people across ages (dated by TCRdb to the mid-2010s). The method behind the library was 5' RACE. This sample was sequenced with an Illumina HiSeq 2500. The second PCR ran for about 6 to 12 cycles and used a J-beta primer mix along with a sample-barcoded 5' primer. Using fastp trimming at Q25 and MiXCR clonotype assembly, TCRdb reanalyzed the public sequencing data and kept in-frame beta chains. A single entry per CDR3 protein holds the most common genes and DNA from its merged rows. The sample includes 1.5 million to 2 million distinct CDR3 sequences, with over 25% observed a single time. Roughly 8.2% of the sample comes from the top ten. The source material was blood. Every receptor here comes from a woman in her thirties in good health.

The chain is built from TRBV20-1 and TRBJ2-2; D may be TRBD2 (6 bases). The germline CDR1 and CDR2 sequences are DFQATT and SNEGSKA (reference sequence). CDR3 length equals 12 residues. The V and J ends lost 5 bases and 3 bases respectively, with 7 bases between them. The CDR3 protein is CSAPGDTGELFF. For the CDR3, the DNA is TGCAGTGCTCCGGGGGACACCGGGGAGCTGTTTTTT.

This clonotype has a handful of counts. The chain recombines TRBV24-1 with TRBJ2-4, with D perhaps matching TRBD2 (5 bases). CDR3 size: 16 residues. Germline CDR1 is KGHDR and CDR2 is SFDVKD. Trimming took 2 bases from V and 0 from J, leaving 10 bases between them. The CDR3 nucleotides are TGTGCCACCAGTGATTCACTAGACCTAGCCAAAAACATTCAGTACTTC. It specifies CATSDSLDLAKNIQYF.

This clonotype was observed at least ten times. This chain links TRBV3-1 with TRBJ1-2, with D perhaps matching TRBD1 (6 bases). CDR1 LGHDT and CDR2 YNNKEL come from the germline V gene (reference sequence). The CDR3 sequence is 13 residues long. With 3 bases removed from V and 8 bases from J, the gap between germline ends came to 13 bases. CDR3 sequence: CASSHTGLGGYTF. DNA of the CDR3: TGTGCCAGCAGCCATACAGGGTTAGGGGGCTACACCTTC.

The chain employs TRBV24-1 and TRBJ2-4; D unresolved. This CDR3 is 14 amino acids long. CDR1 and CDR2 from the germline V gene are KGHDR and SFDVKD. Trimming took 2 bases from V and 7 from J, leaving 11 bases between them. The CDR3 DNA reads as TGTGCCACCAGTGATTCTCACGGCGGCAACATTCAGTACTTC. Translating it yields CATSDSHGGNIQYF.

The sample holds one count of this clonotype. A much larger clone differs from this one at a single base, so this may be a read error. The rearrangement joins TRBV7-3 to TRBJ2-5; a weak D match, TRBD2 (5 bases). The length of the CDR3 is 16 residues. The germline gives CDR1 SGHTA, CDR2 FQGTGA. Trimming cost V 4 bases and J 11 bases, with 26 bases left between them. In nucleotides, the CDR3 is TGTGCCAGCAGCTCCGGGGAAGTAAAGCTCTACGATGAGCAGTACTTC. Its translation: CASSSGEVKLYDEQYF.

The CDR3 sequence is CASSPDTSEAFF. CDR3 nucleotide sequence: TGTGCCAGCAGTCCCGACACCTCTGAAGCTTTCTTT. The genes are TRBV12-3 or TRBV12-4 and TRBJ1-1; D is unclear. The CDR3 extends over 12 amino acids. Trimming stripped 5 bases from V and 6 bases from J, with 10 bases between.

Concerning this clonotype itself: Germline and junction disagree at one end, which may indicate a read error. The CDR3 loop is CANSQGGNQPQHF. The CDR3, as DNA: TGTGCCAACAGCCAAGGGGGCAATCAGCCCCAGCATTTT. This sequence joins TRBV3-1 and TRBJ1-5; possibly TRBD1 for D (5 bases). The CDR3 runs to 13 residues. In germline, CDR1 is LGHDT, CDR2 YNNKEL (reference sequence).

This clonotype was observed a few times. The CDR3 spells CATRQPLRGTEAFF. DNA of the CDR3: TGTGCCACTAGACAACCCTTAAGGGGTACTGAAGCTTTCTTT. V is TRBV24-1 and J is TRBJ1-1; TRBD1 might be the D (5 bases). CDR3 size: 14 residues. The germline V gene encodes CDR1 KGHDR and CDR2 SFDVKD. V was clipped by 10 bases and J by 5 bases, with 19 bases between them.

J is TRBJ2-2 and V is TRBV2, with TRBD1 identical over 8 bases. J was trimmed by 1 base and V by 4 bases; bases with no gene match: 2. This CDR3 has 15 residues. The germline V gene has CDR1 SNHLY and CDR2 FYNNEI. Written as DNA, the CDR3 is TGTGCCAGCAGTGCCGACAGGGGGAACACCGGGGAGCTGTTTTTT. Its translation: CASSADRGNTGELFF.

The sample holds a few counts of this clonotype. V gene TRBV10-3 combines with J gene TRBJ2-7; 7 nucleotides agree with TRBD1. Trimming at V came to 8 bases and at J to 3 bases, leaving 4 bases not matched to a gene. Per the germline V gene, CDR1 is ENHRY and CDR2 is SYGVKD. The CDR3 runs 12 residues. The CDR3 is CAISQGHYEQYF. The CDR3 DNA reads TGTGCCATCTCACAGGGGCACTACGAGCAGTACTTC.

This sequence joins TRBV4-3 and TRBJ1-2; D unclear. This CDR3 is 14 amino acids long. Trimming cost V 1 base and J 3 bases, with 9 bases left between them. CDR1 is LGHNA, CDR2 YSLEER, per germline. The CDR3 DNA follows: TGCGCCAGCAGCCAAGTTCAAGGGCACTATGGCTACACCTTC. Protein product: CASSQVQGHYGYTF.

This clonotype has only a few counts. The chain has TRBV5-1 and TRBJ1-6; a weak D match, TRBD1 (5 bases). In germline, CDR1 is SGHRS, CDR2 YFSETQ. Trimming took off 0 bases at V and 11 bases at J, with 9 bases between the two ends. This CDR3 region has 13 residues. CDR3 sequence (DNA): TGCGCCAGCAGCTTGGCCGAGGGGCCACCCCTCCACTTT. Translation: CASSLAEGPPLHF.

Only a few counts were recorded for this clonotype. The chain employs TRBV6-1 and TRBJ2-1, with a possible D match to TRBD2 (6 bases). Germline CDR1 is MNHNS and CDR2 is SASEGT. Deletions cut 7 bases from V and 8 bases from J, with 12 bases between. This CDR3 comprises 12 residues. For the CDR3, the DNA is TGTGCCAGCAATAAGCGCGGGGATGAGCAGTTCTTC. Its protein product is CASNKRGDEQFF.

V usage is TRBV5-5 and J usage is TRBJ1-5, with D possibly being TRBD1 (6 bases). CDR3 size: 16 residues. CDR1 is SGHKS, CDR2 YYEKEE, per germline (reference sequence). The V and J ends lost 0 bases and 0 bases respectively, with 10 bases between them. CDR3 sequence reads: CASSLGKTGSNQPQHF. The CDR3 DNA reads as TGTGCCAGCAGCTTGGGGAAGACAGGTAGCAATCAGCCCCAGCATTTT.

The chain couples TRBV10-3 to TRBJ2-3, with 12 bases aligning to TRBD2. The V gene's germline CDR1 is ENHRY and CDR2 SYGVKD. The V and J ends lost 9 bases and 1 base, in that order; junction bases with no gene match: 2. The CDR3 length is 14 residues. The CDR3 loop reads CAIRTSGGTDTQYF. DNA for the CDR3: TGTGCCATTCGGACTAGCGGGGGCACAGATACGCAGTATTTT.

Here the CDR3 DNA reads TGTGCCAGCAGTATACCCGGGACTAGCGGCAATGAGCAGTTCTTC. Its translation is CASSIPGTSGNEQFF. The chain employs TRBV28 and TRBJ2-1; 11 bases align to TRBD2. CDR3 length equals 15 residues. Germline values: CDR1 MDHEN, CDR2 SYDVKM. Losses at the gene ends were 5 bases for V and 6 bases for J; bases not matched to a gene: 6.

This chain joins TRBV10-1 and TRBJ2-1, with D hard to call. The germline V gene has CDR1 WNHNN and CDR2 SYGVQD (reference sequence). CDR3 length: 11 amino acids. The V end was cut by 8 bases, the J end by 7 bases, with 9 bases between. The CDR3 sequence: CASLLGNEQFF. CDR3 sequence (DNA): TGCGCCAGCCTTCTGGGGAATGAGCAGTTCTTC.

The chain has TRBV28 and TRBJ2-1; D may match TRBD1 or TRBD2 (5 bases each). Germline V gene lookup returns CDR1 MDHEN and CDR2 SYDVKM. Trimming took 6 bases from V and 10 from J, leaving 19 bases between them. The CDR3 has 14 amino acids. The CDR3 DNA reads TGTGCCAGCAGCCGCATCGGGACGGTTGGGGAGCAGTTCTTC. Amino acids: CASSRIGTVGEQFF.

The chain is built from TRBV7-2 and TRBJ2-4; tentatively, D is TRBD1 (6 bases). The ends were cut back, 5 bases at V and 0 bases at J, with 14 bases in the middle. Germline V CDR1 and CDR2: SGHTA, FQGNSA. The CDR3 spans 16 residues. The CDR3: CASSMGHRIAKNIQYF. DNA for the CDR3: TGTGCCAGCAGCATGGGACACCGTATAGCCAAAAACATTCAGTACTTC.

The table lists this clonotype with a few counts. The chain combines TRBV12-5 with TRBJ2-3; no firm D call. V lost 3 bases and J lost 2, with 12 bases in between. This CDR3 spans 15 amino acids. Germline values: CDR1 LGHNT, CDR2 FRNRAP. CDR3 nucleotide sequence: TGTGCTAGTGGTTTTGGGGAACGAGACACAGATACGCAGTATTTT. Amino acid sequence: CASGFGERDTDTQYF.

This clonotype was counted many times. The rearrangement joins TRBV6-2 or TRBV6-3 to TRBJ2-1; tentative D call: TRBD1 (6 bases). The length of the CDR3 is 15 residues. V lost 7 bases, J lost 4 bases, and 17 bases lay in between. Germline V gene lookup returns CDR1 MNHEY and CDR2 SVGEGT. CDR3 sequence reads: CASKLLTGPYNEQFF. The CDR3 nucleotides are TGTGCCAGCAAACTCCTGACAGGTCCTTACAATGAGCAGTTCTTC.

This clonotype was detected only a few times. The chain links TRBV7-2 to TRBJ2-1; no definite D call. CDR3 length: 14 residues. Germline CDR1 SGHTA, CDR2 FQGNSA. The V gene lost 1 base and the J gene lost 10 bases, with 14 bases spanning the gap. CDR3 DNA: TGTGCCAGCAGCTTAGGTAGGGCAGTTGGCGAGCAGTTCTTC. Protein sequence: CASSLGRAVGEQFF.

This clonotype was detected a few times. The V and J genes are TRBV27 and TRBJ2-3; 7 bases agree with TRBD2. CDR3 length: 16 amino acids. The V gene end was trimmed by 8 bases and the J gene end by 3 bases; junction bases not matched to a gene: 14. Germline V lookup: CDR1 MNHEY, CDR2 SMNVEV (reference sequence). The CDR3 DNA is TGTGCCAGCGTCTTGAGGGCGGGAGTTAGTACAGATACGCAGTATTTT. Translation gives CASVLRAGVSTDTQYF.

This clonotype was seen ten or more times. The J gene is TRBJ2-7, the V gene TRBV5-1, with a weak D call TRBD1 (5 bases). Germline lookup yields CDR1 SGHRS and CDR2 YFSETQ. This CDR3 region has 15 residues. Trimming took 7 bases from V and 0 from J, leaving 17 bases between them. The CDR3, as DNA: TGCGCCAGCGGCGAAGGACACCTGAGCTCCTACGAGCAGTACTTC. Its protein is CASGEGHLSSYEQYF.